This is a list of T cell receptor beta chains from one sample in a study of response to subunit inactivated influenza vaccine. TCRdb reprocessed the RT-PCR reads via MiXCR and lists one record per CDR3 protein. The table includes 500,000 to 600,000 distinct CDR3 sequences, about 11% detected once. These data also formed part of another study, on T cells expressing NK-cell markers.

The material sequenced was PBMCs from blood, taken on the day of vaccination. These receptors were obtained from a man over 45 who received an inactivated influenza vaccine. Each CDR3 is given with its conserved first and last residue. D genes are given only for firm matches. Some rows have no size entry. The others give once, few or many, or a class for an expanded clone.

CDR3 length	J gene	V gene	D gene	clone size	CDR3 protein	CDR3 DNA
16	TRBJ2-1	TRBV28	TRBD2	once	CASSPSLAGGYNEQFF	TGTGCCAGCAGTCCGAGCCTAGCGGGGGGATACAATGAGCAGTTCTTC
15	TRBJ1-6	TRBV27	-	-	CARTTTDSYNSPLHF	TGTGCCAGGACAACGACAGACTCCTATAATTCACCCCTCCACTTT
17	TRBJ2-1	TRBV4-1	-	-	CASSQVVPITSSNEQLF	TGCGCCAGCAGCCAAGTCGTGCCTATTACTTCCAGCAATGAGCAGCTCTTC
13	TRBJ2-5	TRBV23-1	-	-	CASSRFQVETQYF	TGCGCCAGCAGCCGCTTTCAAGTCGAGACCCAGTACTTC
14	TRBJ2-4	TRBV5-1	-	many	CASSLDGSVGIQYF	TGCGCCAGCAGCTTGGACGGTTCGGTCGGCATTCAGTACTTC
12	TRBJ1-5	TRBV15	-	few	CATSGGRQPQHF	TGTGCCACCAGTGGAGGGCGTCAGCCCCAGCATTTT
13	TRBJ2-1	TRBV5-1	-	-	CASSPENRSQQFF	TGCGCCAGCAGCCCCGAAAACAGGAGCCAGCAGTTCTTC
16	TRBJ2-3	TRBV7-2	TRBD1	-	CASSLSPTGRTDTQYF	TGTGCCAGCAGCTTATCCCCGACAGGGCGCACAGATACGCAGTATTTT
16	TRBJ2-7	TRBV7-3	-	-	CASSPTGDQQLSEQYF	TGTGCCAGCAGCCCAACCGGGGACCAACAGTTGAGCGAGCAGTACTTC
13	TRBJ2-2	TRBV15	-	few	CATSKDVHGELFF	TGTGCCACCAGCAAGGATGTACACGGGGAGCTGTTTTTT
21	TRBJ2-5	TRBV6-1	-	-	CASSATGAKGLAYSPQETQYF	TGTGCCAGCAGTGCGACAGGGGCCAAGGGACTAGCCTACTCTCCCCAAGAGACCCAGTACTTC
15	TRBJ2-2	TRBV14	-	few	CASSHTRGSTGELFF	TGTGCCAGCAGCCACACTAGGGGTAGTACCGGGGAGCTGTTTTTT
14	TRBJ2-1	TRBV20-1	TRBD1	many	CSADPGQGYNEQFF	TGCAGTGCTGATCCGGGACAGGGTTACAATGAGCAGTTCTTC
13	TRBJ2-3	TRBV12-3/TRBV12-4	-	-	CASRPRGADTQYF	TGTGCCAGCAGGCCTCGGGGGGCCGATACGCAGTATTTT
14	TRBJ2-7	TRBV12-3/TRBV12-4	-	-	CASSRGGLEREQYF	TGTGCCAGCAGTAGGGGGGGGTTGGAACGCGAGCAGTACTTC
14	TRBJ2-1	TRBV5-1	-	-	CASSPGTYYNEQFF	TGCGCCAGCAGCCCCGGGACTTATTACAATGAGCAGTTCTTC
14	TRBJ1-2	TRBV12-3/TRBV12-4	-	few	CASSLVDSPYGYTF	TGTGCCAGCAGTTTAGTAGACAGCCCCTATGGCTACACCTTC
13	TRBJ2-1	TRBV5-1	-	many	CASSSPPGVVQFF	TGCGCCAGCAGCTCACCCCCTGGGGTCGTACAGTTCTTC
15	TRBJ2-1	TRBV20-1	-	-	CSAARRGSSYNEQFF	TGCAGTGCTGCCAGGAGAGGGAGCTCCTACAATGAGCAGTTCTTC
13	TRBJ2-7	TRBV10-3	TRBD1	-	CAISLDRALEQYF	TGTGCCATCAGTCTGGACAGGGCTCTCGAGCAGTACTTC
15	TRBJ2-5	TRBV6-2/TRBV6-3	TRBD1	-	CASSKLTGIGETQYF	TGTGCCAGCAGCAAGTTGACAGGGATAGGAGAGACCCAGTACTTC
15	TRBJ1-4	TRBV7-9	TRBD1	-	CASSSLDRVNEKLFF	TGTGCCAGCAGCTCCTTAGACAGGGTGAATGAAAAACTGTTTTTT
14	TRBJ2-2	TRBV6-5	-	-	CASSYSNLAGELFF	TGTGCCAGCAGTTACTCGAATCTCGCCGGGGAGCTGTTTTTT
15	TRBJ2-7	TRBV29-1	TRBD2	few	CSVERLAGGVYEQYF	TGCAGCGTTGAGCGGCTAGCGGGAGGTGTGTACGAGCAGTACTTC
15	TRBJ1-1	TRBV3-1	-	-	CASKKGGTGATEAFF	TGTGCCAGCAAAAAAGGTGGAACAGGAGCCACTGAAGCTTTCTTT
16	TRBJ1-5	TRBV12-3/TRBV12-4	TRBD1	few	CASSLSTGGMNQPQHF	TGTGCCAGCAGTTTGAGTACAGGGGGCATGAATCAGCCCCAGCATTTT
13	TRBJ2-7	TRBV9	-	-	CAPPKDSPYEQYF	TGTGCCCCCCCGAAGGACAGCCCCTACGAGCAGTACTTC
16	TRBJ2-5	TRBV7-2	-	-	CASSRGGAAPLETQYF	TGTGCCAGCAGCCGTGGGGGGGCGGCCCCCCTAGAGACCCAGTACTTC
17	TRBJ2-2	TRBV4-3	TRBD2	-	CASSQDVSGSTTGELFF	TGCGCCAGCAGCCAAGATGTTAGCGGGAGTACCACCGGGGAGCTGTTTTTT
14	TRBJ2-5	TRBV5-1	-	few	CASSLSAGVKTQYF	TGCGCCAGCAGCTTGTCAGCCGGAGTGAAGACCCAGTACTTC
18	TRBJ2-2	TRBV5-6	TRBD1	-	CASSRPALAQGITGELFF	TGTGCCAGCAGCAGGCCAGCATTGGCACAGGGGATAACCGGGGAGCTGTTTTTT
15	TRBJ2-1	TRBV12-3/TRBV12-4	-	many	CASSLVGGWENEQFF	TGTGCCAGCAGTTTAGTGGGGGGATGGGAAAATGAGCAGTTCTTC
16	TRBJ2-7	TRBV18	TRBD2	-	CASSLGTSVNSYEQYF	TGTGCCAGCTCACTCGGGACTAGCGTGAACTCCTACGAGCAGTACTTC
16	TRBJ2-3	TRBV5-1	-	once	CASSPGTTAGTDTQCF	TGCGCCAGCAGCCCCGGGACTACCGCCGGGACAGATACGCAGTGTTTT
15	TRBJ1-2	TRBV4-2	-	few	CASSQDRRRVYGYTF	TGTGCCAGCAGCCAAGATCGCAGAAGGGTCTATGGCTACACCTTC
14	TRBJ2-7	TRBV20-1	-	-	CSARAFLRGYEQYF	TGCAGTGCTAGGGCCTTCCTCCGGGGTTACGAGCAGTACTTC
15	TRBJ2-3	TRBV20-1	-	few	CSARDVRSSTDTQYF	TGCAGTGCTAGAGATGTCAGGTCGAGCACAGATACGCAGTATTTT
15	TRBJ2-2	TRBV7-3	-	-	CASSLGQAATGELFF	TGTGCCAGCAGCTTAGGGCAGGCGGCCACCGGGGAGCTGTTTTTT
14	TRBJ2-7	TRBV28	TRBD2	-	CASSISGSTFEQYF	TGTGCCAGCAGCATTAGCGGGAGTACCTTCGAGCAGTACTTC
12	TRBJ2-5	TRBV29-1	-	-	CSVVGGGETQYF	TGCAGCGTAGTGGGCGGTGGGGAGACCCAGTACTTC
19	TRBJ2-1	TRBV20-1	TRBD2	few	CSARESVLTSGSPYNEQFF	TGCAGTGCTAGAGAATCGGTCCTAACTAGCGGGAGTCCCTACAATGAGCAGTTCTTC
17	TRBJ2-7	TRBV7-9	-	-	CASSFNGRDGSSYEQYF	TGTGCCAGCAGCTTTAACGGTCGGGACGGGAGCTCCTACGAGCAGTACTTC
13	TRBJ2-5	TRBV7-9	-	-	CASTRNLGETQYF	TGTGCCAGCACCCGAAACCTTGGGGAGACCCAGTACTTC
12	TRBJ2-1	TRBV20-1	-	few	CSGQPIYNEQFF	TGCAGTGGTCAGCCGATCTACAATGAGCAGTTCTTC
15	TRBJ2-2	TRBV9	-	few	CASSVRPAADGELFF	TGTGCCAGCAGCGTACGCCCGGCGGCGGACGGGGAGCTGTTTTTT
15	TRBJ2-5	TRBV4-1	TRBD2	once	CASSQGRTSKETQHF	TGCGCCAGCAGCCAAGGCCGGACTAGCAAAGAGACCCAGCACTTC
11	TRBJ2-1	TRBV29-1	-	medium-sized	CSVDFREKQFF	TGCAGCGTTGACTTCAGGGAAAAGCAGTTCTTC
12	TRBJ2-1	TRBV20-1	TRBD2	-	CSVTVGGREQFF	TGCAGTGTCACCGTGGGGGGGAGAGAACAGTTCTTC